The clone carrying this T cell receptor (beta chain) was observed once. Its antigen is currently unknown. The data were taken from a study of cytomegalovirus exposure and HLA in healthy donors. Whole-study context: Early release data held 75 million to 90 million unique TCRs from HLA-typed donors.

CDR1 and CDR2 from the germline V gene are SGHRS and YFSETQ. The J segment lost 2 bases and the V segment lost 4 bases, leaving 8 bases of the junction unmatched. The length of the CDR3 is 15 residues. Use of 60 Vbeta and 13 Jbeta primers characterized the PCR. The table came from immunoSEQ multiplex PCR; TCRdb's copy has only in-frame clones and leaves some out. The sample carries almost 200,000 clones, 70% to 80% recorded once. Study-wide points: Fewer N-insertions than the roughly 700-donor mean were reportedly shown by an Asian-associated ancestry cluster in a later analysis.

The material sequenced was PBMCs. The chain has TRBV5-1 and TRBJ1-1; 7 bases align to TRBD1. The TCR was taken from a man aged 25-45 years in good health and CMV-seronegative. CDR3 amino acids: CASSSSGGLNTEAFF. CDR3 nucleotides: TGCGCCAGCAGCAGCTCAGGGGGACTTAACACTGAAGCTTTCTTT.